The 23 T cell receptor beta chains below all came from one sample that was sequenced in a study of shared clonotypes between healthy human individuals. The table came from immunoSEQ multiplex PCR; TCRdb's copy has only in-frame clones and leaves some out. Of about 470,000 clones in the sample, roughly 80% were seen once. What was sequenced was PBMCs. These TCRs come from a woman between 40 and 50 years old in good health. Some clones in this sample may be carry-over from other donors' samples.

CDR3 sequence (DNA): TGTGCCAGCAGCTTAGATGGCGCCAAAGGTGAAGCTTTCTTT. Translating gives CASSLDGAKGEAFF. V usage is TRBV7-2 and J usage is TRBJ1-1; D gene ambiguous. This CDR3 has 14 amino acids. V was pared by 1 base and J by 7 bases, with 13 bases between. The V gene's germline CDR1 is SGHTA and CDR2 FQGNSA. The whole variable domain, remainder taken from reference TRBV7-2 and TRBJ1-1, is GAGVSQSPSNKVTEKGKDVELRCDPISGHTALYWYRQSLGQGLEFLIYFQGNSAPDKSGLPSDRFSAERTGGSVSTLTIQRTQQEDSAVYLCASSLDGAKGEAFFGQGTRLTVV.

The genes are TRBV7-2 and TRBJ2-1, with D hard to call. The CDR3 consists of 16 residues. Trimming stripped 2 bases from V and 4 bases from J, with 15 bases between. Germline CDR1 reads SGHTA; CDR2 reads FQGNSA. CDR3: CASSLYSRVSYNEQFF. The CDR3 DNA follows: TGTGCCAGCAGCTTATATTCCCGAGTTTCTTACAATGAGCAGTTCTTC.

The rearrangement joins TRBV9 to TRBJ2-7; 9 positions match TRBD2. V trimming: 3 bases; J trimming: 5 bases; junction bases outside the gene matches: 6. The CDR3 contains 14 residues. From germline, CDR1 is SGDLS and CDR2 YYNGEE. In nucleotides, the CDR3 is TGTGCCAGCAGCGCCGGGACTAGCAAGCACGAGCAGTACTTC. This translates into CASSAGTSKHEQYF.

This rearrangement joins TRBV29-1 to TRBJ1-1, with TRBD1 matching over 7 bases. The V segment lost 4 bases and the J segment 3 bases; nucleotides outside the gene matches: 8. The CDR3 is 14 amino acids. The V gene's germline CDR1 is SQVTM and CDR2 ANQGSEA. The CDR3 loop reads CSVGKGARDTEAFF. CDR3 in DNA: TGCAGCGTTGGGAAGGGGGCGAGAGACACTGAAGCTTTCTTT.

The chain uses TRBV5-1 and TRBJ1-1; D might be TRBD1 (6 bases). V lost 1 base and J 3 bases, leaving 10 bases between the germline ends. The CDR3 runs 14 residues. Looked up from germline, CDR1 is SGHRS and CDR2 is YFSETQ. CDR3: CASSLPGADTEAFF. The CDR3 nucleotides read TGCGCCAGCAGCTTGCCAGGGGCGGACACTGAAGCTTTCTTT.

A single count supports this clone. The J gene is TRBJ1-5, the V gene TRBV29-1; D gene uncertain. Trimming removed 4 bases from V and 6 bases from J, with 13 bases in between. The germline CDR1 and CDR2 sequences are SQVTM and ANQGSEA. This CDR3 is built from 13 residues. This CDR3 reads CSVGEMVGQPQHF. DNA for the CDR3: TGCAGCGTTGGTGAGATGGTAGGTCAGCCCCAGCATTTT.

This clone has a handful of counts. The CDR3 protein is CASSLKGATRGYTF. The CDR3 nucleotides read TGTGCCAGCAGCTTGAAGGGGGCGACTCGGGGCTACACCTTC. The chain carries TRBV5-6 and TRBJ1-2; 7 nucleotides line up with TRBD1. The V segment lost 1 base and the J segment 8 bases; nucleotides outside the gene matches: 8. The length of the CDR3 is 14 residues. Per the germline V gene, CDR1 is SGHDT and CDR2 is YYEEEE. Full variable domain (missing parts from reference TRBV5-6 and TRBJ1-2): DAGVTQSPTHLIKTRGQQVTLRCSPKSGHDTVSWYQQALGQGPQFIFQYYEEEERQRGNFPDRFSGHQFPNYSSELNVNALLLGDSALYLCASSLKGATRGYTFGSGTRLTVV.

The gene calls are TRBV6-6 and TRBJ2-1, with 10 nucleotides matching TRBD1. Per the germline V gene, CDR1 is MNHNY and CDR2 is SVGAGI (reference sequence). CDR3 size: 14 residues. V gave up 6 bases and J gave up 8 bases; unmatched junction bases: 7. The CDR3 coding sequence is TGTGCCAGCAGAGTCTGGACAGGGGGAGATGAGCAGTTCTTC. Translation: CASRVWTGGDEQFF.

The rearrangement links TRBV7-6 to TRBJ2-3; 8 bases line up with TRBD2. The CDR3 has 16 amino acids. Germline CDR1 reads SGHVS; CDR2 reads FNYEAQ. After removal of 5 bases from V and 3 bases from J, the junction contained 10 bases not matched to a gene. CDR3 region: CASSVTGTSWTDTQYF. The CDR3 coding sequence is TGTGCCAGCAGCGTCACCGGGACTAGTTGGACAGATACGCAGTATTTT.

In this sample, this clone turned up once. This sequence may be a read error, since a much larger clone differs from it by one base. The DNA for the CDR3 is TGCGCCAGCAGTGAGTTTACGTACACTGAAGCTCTCTTT. The encoded protein is CASSEFTYTEALF. The chain links TRBV10-2 to TRBJ1-1; no clear D. Looked up from germline, CDR1 is WSHSY and CDR2 is SAAADI. The CDR3 consists of 13 residues.

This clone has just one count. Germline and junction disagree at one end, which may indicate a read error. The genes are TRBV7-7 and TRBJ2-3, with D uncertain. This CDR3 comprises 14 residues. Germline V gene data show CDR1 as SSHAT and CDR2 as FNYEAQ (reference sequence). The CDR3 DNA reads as TGTGCTAGCAGCCCTAGACCCTTTACAGATACGCAGTATTTT. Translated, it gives CASSPRPFTDTQYF.

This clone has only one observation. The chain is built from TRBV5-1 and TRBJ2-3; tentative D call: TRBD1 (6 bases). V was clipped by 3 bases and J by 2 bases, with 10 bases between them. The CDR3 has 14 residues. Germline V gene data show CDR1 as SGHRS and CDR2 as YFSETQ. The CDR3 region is CASSSDRYTDTQYF. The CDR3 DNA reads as TGCGCCAGCAGCTCCGACAGGTACACAGATACGCAGTATTTT.

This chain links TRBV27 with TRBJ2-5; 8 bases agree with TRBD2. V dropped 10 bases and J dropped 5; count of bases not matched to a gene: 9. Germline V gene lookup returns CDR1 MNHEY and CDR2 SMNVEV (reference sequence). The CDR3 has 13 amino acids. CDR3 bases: TGTGCCACCAGAAGCGGGAGCGTGGAGACCCAGTACTTC. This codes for CATRSGSVETQYF.

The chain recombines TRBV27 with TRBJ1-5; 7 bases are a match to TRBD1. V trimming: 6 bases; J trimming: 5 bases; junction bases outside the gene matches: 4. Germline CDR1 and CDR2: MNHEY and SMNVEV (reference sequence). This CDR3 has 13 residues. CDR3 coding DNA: TGTGCCAGCAGCCTCGACAGGGATCAGCCCCAGCATTTT. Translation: CASSLDRDQPQHF.

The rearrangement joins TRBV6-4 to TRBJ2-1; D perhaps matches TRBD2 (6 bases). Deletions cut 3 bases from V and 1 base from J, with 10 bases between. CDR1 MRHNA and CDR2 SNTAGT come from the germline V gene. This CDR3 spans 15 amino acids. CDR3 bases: TGTGCCAGCAGTGAAGTGGGAGGATCCTACAATGAGCAGTTCTTC. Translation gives CASSEVGGSYNEQFF.

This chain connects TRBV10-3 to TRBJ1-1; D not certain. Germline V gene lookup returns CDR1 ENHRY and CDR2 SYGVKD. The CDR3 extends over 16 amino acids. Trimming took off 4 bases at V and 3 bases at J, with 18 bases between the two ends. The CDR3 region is CAISGAPREGDTEAFF. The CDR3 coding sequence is TGTGCCATCAGTGGGGCCCCCCGAGAGGGCGACACTGAAGCTTTCTTT.

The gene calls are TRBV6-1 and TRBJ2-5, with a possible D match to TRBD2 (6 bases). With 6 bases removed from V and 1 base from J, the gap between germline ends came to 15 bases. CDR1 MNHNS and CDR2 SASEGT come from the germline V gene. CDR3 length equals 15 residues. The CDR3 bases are TGTGCCAGCAGGGCGGTCGGGGGACCCCAAGAGACCCAGTACTTC. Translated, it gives CASRAVGGPQETQYF.

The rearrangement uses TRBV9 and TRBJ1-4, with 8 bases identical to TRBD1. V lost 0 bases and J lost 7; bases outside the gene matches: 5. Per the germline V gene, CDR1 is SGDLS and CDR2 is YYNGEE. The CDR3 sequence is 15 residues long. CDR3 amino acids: CASSVGQGRGEKLFF. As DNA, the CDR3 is TGTGCCAGCAGCGTAGGACAGGGGAGAGGTGAAAAACTGTTTTTT.

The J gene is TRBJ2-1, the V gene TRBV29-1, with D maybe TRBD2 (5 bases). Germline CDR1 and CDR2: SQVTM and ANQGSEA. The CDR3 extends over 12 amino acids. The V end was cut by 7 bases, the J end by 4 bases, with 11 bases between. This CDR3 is CSDRPGYNEQFF. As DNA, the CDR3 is TGCAGCGACCGGCCGGGGTACAATGAGCAGTTCTTC.

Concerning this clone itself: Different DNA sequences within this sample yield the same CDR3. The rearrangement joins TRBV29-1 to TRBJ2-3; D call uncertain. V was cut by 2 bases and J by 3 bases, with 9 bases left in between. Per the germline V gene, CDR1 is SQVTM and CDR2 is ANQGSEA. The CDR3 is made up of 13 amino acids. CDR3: CSVEPSRTDTQYF. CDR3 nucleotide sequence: TGCAGCGTTGAACCTTCCAGGACAGATACGCAGTATTTT.

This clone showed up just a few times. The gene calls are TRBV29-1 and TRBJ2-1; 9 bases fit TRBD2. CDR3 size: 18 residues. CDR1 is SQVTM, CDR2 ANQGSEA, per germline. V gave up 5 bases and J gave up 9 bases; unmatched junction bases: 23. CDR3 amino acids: CSVRGRPGAGGRRGEQFF. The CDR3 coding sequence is TGCAGCGTTCGGGGGCGGCCGGGAGCGGGAGGCCGTCGGGGTGAGCAGTTCTTC.

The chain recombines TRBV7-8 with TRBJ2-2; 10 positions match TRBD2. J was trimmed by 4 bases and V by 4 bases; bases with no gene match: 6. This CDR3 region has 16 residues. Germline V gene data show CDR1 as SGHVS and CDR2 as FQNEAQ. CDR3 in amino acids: CASSSSGLARTGELFF. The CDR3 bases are TGTGCCAGCAGCTCGTCGGGACTAGCGCGCACCGGGGAGCTGTTTTTT. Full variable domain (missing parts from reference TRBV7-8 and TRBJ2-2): GAGVSQSPRYKVAKRGQDVALRCDPISGHVSLFWYQQALGQGPEFLTYFQNEAQLDKSGLPSDRFFAERPEGSVSTLKIQRTQQEDSAVYLCASSSSGLARTGELFFGEGSRLTVL.

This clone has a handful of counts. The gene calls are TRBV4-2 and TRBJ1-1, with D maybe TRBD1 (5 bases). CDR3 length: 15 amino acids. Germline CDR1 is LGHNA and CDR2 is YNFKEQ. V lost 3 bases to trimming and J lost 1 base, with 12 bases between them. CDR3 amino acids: CASSHQVGGNTEAFF. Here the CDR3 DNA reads TGTGCCAGCAGCCATCAGGTGGGGGGGAACACTGAAGCTTTCTTT.